This T cell receptor (beta chain) was recovered during a study of Graves' ophthalmopathy and Graves' hyperthyroidism. For repertoire sequencing, the TCR beta CDR3 regions were amplified from RNA transcripts. The first-round RT-PCR employed HTBI primers together with the Qiagen OneStep RT-PCR kit. A multiplex PCR was then performed as the second round. TCRdb reprocessed the multiplex PCR reads via MiXCR and lists one record per CDR3 protein. The data contain almost 40,000 distinct CDR3 sequences, approximately 53% of them singletons. The sample was peripheral blood. This sequence originates from an adult woman with stable Graves' hyperthyroidism.

CDR3 nucleotides: TGCAGTGCCAGGATGACTAGCGGGAGCCTAGAGACCCAGTACTTC. It yields the protein CSARMTSGSLETQYF. The chain employs TRBV20-1 and TRBJ2-5; TRBD2 aligns across 12 bases. The V and J ends lost 6 bases and 4 bases, in that order; junction bases with no gene match: 9. The CDR3 is 15 residues long. Germline V gene sequence: CDR1 DFQATT, CDR2 SNEGSKA (reference sequence).